This TCR beta chain was captured in a study of blood T cell repertoires in COVID-19. Turning to the study itself: Acute-phase and convalescent COVID-19 samples originated in the United States, Italy and Spain. The cDNA or gDNA used as material had been derived from T cells, B-cell-depleted T cells, or PBMCs.

CDR3 length: 13 residues. CDR1 MNHEY and CDR2 SVGAGI come from the germline V gene. As originally analysed: Amplification from reference gene primers served as the basis for estimated nucleated cell counts. Libraries were prepared by immunoSEQ multiplex PCR; TCRdb keeps only in-frame clonotypes and omits some of them. That table furnishes V, J and clone size, whereas the DNA furnished D and trimming. The sample yields around 180,000 clones, roughly 70% seen once. This receptor was obtained from a woman older than 75 with acute or convalescent COVID-19. V gene TRBV6-5 combines with J gene TRBJ2-5; TRBD1 might be the D (5 bases). The sequenced sample consisted of peripheral blood. The CDR3 nucleotides read TGTGCGAGTTCAAGGGGCTTGGGGGAGACCCAGTACTTC. Protein: CASSRGLGETQYF.